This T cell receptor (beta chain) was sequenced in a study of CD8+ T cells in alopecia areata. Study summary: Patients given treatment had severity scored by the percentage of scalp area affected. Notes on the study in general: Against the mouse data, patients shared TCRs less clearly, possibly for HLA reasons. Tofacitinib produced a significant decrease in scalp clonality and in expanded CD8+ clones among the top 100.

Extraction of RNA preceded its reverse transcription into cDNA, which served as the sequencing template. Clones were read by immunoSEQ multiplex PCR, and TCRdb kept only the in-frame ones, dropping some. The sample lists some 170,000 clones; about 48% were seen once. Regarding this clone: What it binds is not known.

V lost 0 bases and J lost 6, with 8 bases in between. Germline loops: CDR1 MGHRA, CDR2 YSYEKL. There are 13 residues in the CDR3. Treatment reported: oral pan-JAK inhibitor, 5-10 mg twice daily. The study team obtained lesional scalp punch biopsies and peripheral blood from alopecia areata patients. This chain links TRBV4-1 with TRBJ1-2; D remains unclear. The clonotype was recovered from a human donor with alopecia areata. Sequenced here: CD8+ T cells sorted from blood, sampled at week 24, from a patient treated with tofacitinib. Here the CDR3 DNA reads TGCGCCAGCAGCCAAGACACCAACGATGGCTACACCTTC. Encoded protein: CASSQDTNDGYTF.